The clone carrying this T cell receptor (beta chain) has just a few counts. The junction departs from the called germline gene at one end, perhaps through a read error. The sample originates from a study of blood T cells in healthy people across ages. The CDR3 extends over 14 amino acids. CDR1 DFQATT and CDR2 SNEGSKA come from the germline V gene (reference sequence). Sample-barcoded 5' priming and a J-beta primer mix drove a second PCR of about 6 to 12 cycles. Via MiXCR, TCRdb re-called the 5' RACE reads, giving one row per CDR3 protein. The sample holds a few hundred thousand distinct CDR3 sequences, about 25% seen once.

The J gene is TRBJ2-5, the V gene TRBV20-1; 12 bases fit TRBD2. Input material: blood. The TCR sequence derives from a woman in her seventies in good health. The CDR3 sequence: CSATTSGRSLERFF. The CDR3 bases are TGCAGTGCAACTACTAGCGGGAGGTCCCTTGAGCGGTTCTTC.